This T cell receptor (beta chain) was found in a study of cytomegalovirus exposure and HLA in healthy donors. This CDR3 has 13 amino acids. Germline-derived CDR1 and CDR2 are GTSNPN and SVGIG (reference sequence). V gave up 8 bases and J gave up 5 bases; unmatched junction bases: 11. This table comes from immunoSEQ multiplex PCR, and its TCRdb copy is limited to in-frame clones, with some not included. The table has around 60,000 clones, 95% seen once. Study findings and constraints: One later analysis, an examination of the approximately 120 validation repertoires, found that first-cohort TCR clusters tended to co-occur in them. It was about 150 TCR beta chains that were listed as cytomegalovirus-associated. As confirmed in vitro, a few CMV-associated chains were specific for CMV antigens.

On this clone itself: The target antigen is unknown.

The chain employs TRBV30 and TRBJ1-1; 7 nucleotides align to TRBD1. This TCR derives from a woman younger than 35 in good health and CMV-seropositive. Sequencing used PBMCs. The CDR3 DNA reads TGTGCCGGGACAGTAGGTTGGGAGACTGAAGCTTTCTTT. Encoded protein: CAGTVGWETEAFF.